These T cell receptor beta chains were read from a single sample in a study of control samples from healthy donors and cancer patients. Assay: immunoSEQ multiplex PCR; the TCRdb copy retains only in-frame clones and omits some. The sample lists about 100,000 clones; more than 90% were seen once. Sequencing was carried out using blood. These receptor sequences come from a human donor in good health. The donor label of this sample is uncertain. CDR3s leave out the opening cysteine and the closing phenylalanine or tryptophan. Some rows have no size entry. The others give once, few or many, or a class for an expanded clone.

clone_size | v_call | cdr3_length | cdr3_aa
- | TRBV4-2 | 16 | ASSQDGRGGVGADTQY
- | TRBV10-1 | 11 | ASSSGYNQPQH
- | TRBV6-2/TRBV6-3 | 13 | ASSSPGQGVPEQF
- | TRBV10-3 | 13 | AISEGQLVGETQY
- | TRBV9 | 13 | ASSVEGNSNQPQH
- | TRBV28 | 9 | ASSFIGPGE
- | TRBV10-2 | 12 | ASSASGGADEQF
- | TRBV14 | 14 | ASSRSGQINTGELF
- | TRBV6-2/TRBV6-3 | 13 | ASSYGGPYNSPLH
- | TRBV5-4 | 12 | ASSFQRDGTEAF
- | TRBV27 | 12 | ASSYRVLVNEQF
- | TRBV2 | 11 | ASREDSTYGYT
- | TRBV28 | 11 | ASSLGVEEKLF
- | TRBV4-3 | 14 | ASSQASGGTTDTQY
- | TRBV19 | 13 | ASSIDQRSYNEQF
- | TRBV6-5 | 12 | ASSLLSSVNEQF
- | TRBV19 | 12 | ASSIGGFGETQY
- | TRBV24-1 | 13 | ATSDRTGFQETQY
- | TRBV21-1 | 10 | ASSKEENGYT
few | TRBV2 | 12 | ASSGNSQEETQY
- | TRBV24-1 | 14 | ATSETGQLSGNTIY
few | TRBV6-5 | 12 | ASTPGGAGYGYT
once | TRBV14 | 11 | ASSQITRSEQY
- | TRBV27 | 14 | ASSPRRTGGNTEAF
- | TRBV3-1/TRBV3-2 | 10 | ASSQTTDTQY
- | TRBV5-1 | 12 | ASRQGMNTGELF
- | TRBV6-4 | 12 | ASSEVGGTDTQY
- | TRBV4-2 | 13 | ASSPQAGTGGEQY
- | TRBV19 | 14 | ASITSGGAGTGELF
- | TRBV9 | 12 | ASSVPGNTDTQY
- | TRBV3-1/TRBV3-2 | 13 | ASSQSGDSNQPQH
- | TRBV3-1/TRBV3-2 | 12 | ASSRGQGPYEQY
once | TRBV11-2 | 14 | ASSFQGETYNSPLH
- | TRBV24-1 | 12 | ATSDPSGARGYT
- | TRBV18 | 13 | ASSPGTGFGETQY
- | TRBV18 | 11 | ASSGEAAYGYT
- | TRBV10-2 | 11 | ASSDEFYYGYT
- | TRBV5-1 | 13 | ASSLRGGSNQPQH
- | TRBV19 | 11 | ASSVWANYGYT
- | TRBV11-2 | 13 | ASSLDGYYNSPLH
- | TRBV6-5 | 12 | ASRLGRDTDTQY
once | TRBV19 | 19 | ASSPGRLGLGSIDSPYGYT
- | TRBV28 | 12 | ASSLFRGKQPQH
- | TRBV9 | 11 | ASSVGGINEQF
- | TRBV2 | 11 | ASSVGRGEKLF
once | TRBV18 | 13 | ASSPKGQGLSPLH
- | TRBV6-2/TRBV6-3 | 14 | ASSIHGVGAFQPQH
- | TRBV2 | 10 | ALRLAGYEQY
- | TRBV5-4 | 12 | ASGGQGSGNTIY
- | TRBV6-5 | 11 | ASRAEGDSPLH
- | TRBV4-1 | 13 | ASSSTGTGGETQY
- | TRBV19 | 11 | ASSVTVNTEAF
- | TRBV27 | 14 | ASTPSSGTVSYEQY